The 27 T cell receptor beta chains presented below share a single source sample, sequenced in a study of tumor-infiltrating lymphocytes in primary liver carcinoma. The source material, 20-30 mg of unsorted bulk tissue, was used to co-extract RNA and DNA. With a constant-region primer, TCR beta cDNA was made from approximately 510 ng of total RNA. ARM-PCR was slightly modified, and three nested multiplex PCR rounds with it gave rise to the TCR beta libraries. Running approximately 10 cycles apiece, the first two PCR rounds relied on TRBV1-TRBV30 forward primers together with a C-beta reverse primer. TCRdb processed the multiplex PCR reads anew with MiXCR; each CDR3 protein has one entry. The sample yields more than 100,000 distinct CDR3 sequences, 55% to 75% seen once. The sample taken for sequencing was liver tumor tissue from sampling region 1. As for subset: tumor region T1, superior pole. These TCRs come from a woman aged 55-75 years with primary liver carcinoma and hepatitis B virus infection.

The table lists this clonotype with a few counts. The junction differs from germline at one of its ends, possibly a read error. This rearrangement joins TRBV29-1 to TRBJ2-3; D gene uncertain. The CDR3 has 13 residues. Germline-derived CDR1 and CDR2 are SQVTM and ANQGSEA. The chain's CDR3 is CSVGRSSRDTQYF. As DNA, the CDR3 is TGCAGCGTTGGTAGGAGTAGCAGAGATACGCAGTATTTT.

Concerning this clonotype itself: The junction does not match germline at one end; this may be a read error. The chain combines TRBV11-2 with TRBJ1-1; no clear D gene. Germline V gene data show CDR1 as SGHAT and CDR2 as FQNNGV. The CDR3 is made up of 13 amino acids. This CDR3 reads CASGSFPYTEAFF. DNA for the CDR3: TGTGCCAGCGGCTCGTTCCCTTACACTGAGGCTTTCTTT.

In this sample, this clonotype turned up once. At one of its ends the junction is not consistent with the germline gene, which may arise from a read error. The chain links TRBV11-3 to TRBJ1-3; D remains ambiguous. This CDR3 region has 13 residues. Germline V CDR1 and CDR2: SGHNT, YENEEA. DNA of the CDR3: TGTGCCGGCAGAGAGGACTCTGGAAACACTATATATTTT. Translated: CAGREDSGNTIYF.

V is TRBV11-2 and J is TRBJ2-3; 7 nucleotides align to TRBD1. With the DNA end fitting TRBJ1-5 better, the J assignment may be wrong. In germline, CDR1 is SGHAT, CDR2 FQNNGV. This CDR3 contains 19 residues. Written as DNA, the CDR3 is TGTGCCAGCAGCTTCCCCTGGGGTCCCAGAGGGAGTGGGACAGATACGCAGCATTTT. Translated: CASSFPWGPRGSGTDTQHF.

J is TRBJ2-3 and V is TRBV5-1; 13 bases line up with TRBD2. The CDR3 totals 18 residues. With 3 bases clipped from V and 2 bases from J, the junction kept 9 bases outside the gene matches. Per the germline V gene, CDR1 is SGHRS and CDR2 is YFSETQ. CDR3: CASSSGLAGALLTDTQYF. DNA for the CDR3: TGCGCCAGCAGCTCCGGACTAGCGGGAGCCCTCCTCACAGATACGCAGTATTTT.

This clonotype was detected many times. The chain combines TRBV6-1 with TRBJ2-5; D might be TRBD2 (5 bases). Trimming removed 0 bases at V and 5 bases at J, with 10 bases between. The germline V gene has CDR1 MNHNS and CDR2 SASEGT. The CDR3 has 14 amino acids. CDR3 residues: CASSEAVGVETQYF. The CDR3 DNA reads TGTGCCAGCAGTGAAGCAGTGGGAGTGGAGACCCAGTACTTC.

On this clonotype itself: This may stem from a read error, because a much larger clone lies one nucleotide away. The chain carries TRBV6-1 and TRBJ1-3, with D maybe TRBD1 (5 bases). The germline V gene encodes CDR1 MNHNS and CDR2 SASEGT. The CDR3 contains 15 residues. The CDR3 DNA sequence: TGTGCCAGGAGTGCACCTCGGACATCTGGAAACACCATATATTTT. Its protein product is CARSAPRTSGNTIYF.

The rearrangement links TRBV2 to TRBJ2-5; D could derive from TRBD1 or TRBD2 (5 bases each). Germline V gene data show CDR1 as SNHLY and CDR2 as FYNNEI. The CDR3 loop spans 11 amino acids. Trimming shortened V by 6 bases and J by 12 bases, and 14 bases separated the two germline ends. CDR3 nucleotides: TGTGCCAGCAGAGGGGAGCACCTCAAGTACTTC. Amino acids: CASRGEHLKYF.

The sample holds one count of this clonotype. A read error may explain this, as a much larger clone is one base away. The gene calls are TRBV6-6 and TRBJ2-4; the D is unclear. CDR1 is MNHNY, CDR2 SVGAGI, per germline (reference sequence). The CDR3 has 16 residues. The CDR3 reads CTSSSGGVLGKNIQYF. The CDR3 nucleotides read TGTACCAGCAGTTCCGGTGGTGTGTTAGGCAAAAACATTCAGTACTTC.

Comment on this clonotype: A read error may be the cause here, since a much bigger clone is one base away. This rearrangement joins TRBV6-2 or TRBV6-3 to TRBJ1-1, with D unresolved. The V end lost 7 bases, the J end lost 3 bases, and 18 bases lay between the germline ends. The germline CDR1 and CDR2 sequences are MNHEY and SVGEGT. The CDR3 consists of 15 residues. CDR3 in DNA: TGTGCCAGCACCGTTACCGGCCGGCGGGACACTGAAGCTTTCTTT. Protein product: CASTVTGRRDTEAFF.

As to this clonotype: One base away lies a much larger clone, so this may be a sequencing read error. The J gene is TRBJ2-5, the V gene TRBV12-3 or TRBV12-4, with 8 bases identical to TRBD1. The ends lost 10 bases at V and 5 bases at J; junction bases unmatched: 15. The CDR3 length is 15 residues. The CDR3 loop is CANSLTNRGSETQYF. The CDR3 DNA is TGTGCCAACAGCCTAACAAACAGGGGGTCGGAGACCCAGTACTTC.

This clonotype was counted ten times or more. The chain employs TRBV6-5 and TRBJ2-6; D might be TRBD1 (6 bases). Germline V gene data show CDR1 as MNHEY and CDR2 as SVGAGI. The CDR3 loop spans 17 amino acids. V lost 6 bases and J lost 1, with 16 bases in between. CDR3: CASSTEGTRSGANVLTF. For the CDR3, the DNA is TGTGCCAGCAGCACTGAAGGGACAAGGTCTGGGGCCAACGTCCTGACTTTC.

This clonotype was recorded many times. The chain joins TRBV4-2 to TRBJ1-5; possibly TRBD1 for D (5 bases). This CDR3 region has 15 residues. Per germline, CDR1 LGHNA and CDR2 YNFKEQ. Trimming removed 0 bases from V and 4 bases from J, with 10 bases in between. CDR3 DNA sequence: TGTGCCAGCAGCCAAGAGGTAAGGGGAAATCAGCCCCAGCATTTT. Translation gives CASSQEVRGNQPQHF.

This sequence joins TRBV19 and TRBJ2-1; D remains ambiguous. V lost 8 bases and J lost 8, with 19 bases in between. CDR1 is LNHDA and CDR2 is SQIVND in the germline V gene (reference sequence). The length of the CDR3 is 14 residues. The CDR3 loop reads CASAPSESWDEQFF. The CDR3 region has the DNA TGTGCCAGTGCTCCCTCTGAGAGTTGGGATGAGCAGTTCTTC.

Notes on this clonotype: A read error may be the cause here, since a much bigger clone is one base away. The chain couples TRBV6-1 to TRBJ2-7; TRBD2 matches 9 bases. Germline V lookup: CDR1 MNHNS, CDR2 SASEGT. Trimming cost V 3 bases and J 9 bases; bases outside gene matches: 12. This CDR3 region has 15 residues. Written as DNA, the CDR3 is TGTGCCAGCAGTGACGTGGCGGGAGGGGGTACTTGGCAGTACTTC. It specifies CASSDVAGGGTWQYF.

The CDR3 here is CSARLAVETQYF. The CDR3 bases are TGCAGTGCTCGACTAGCGGTGGAGACCCAGTACTTC. This chain connects TRBV20-1 to TRBJ2-5; 9 nucleotides agree with TRBD2. The CDR3 sequence is 12 residues long. V dropped 5 bases and J dropped 5; count of bases not matched to a gene: 3. Germline V gene data show CDR1 as DFQATT and CDR2 as SNEGSKA (reference sequence).

In the case of this clonotype: This clone may be a read error of a much larger clone one base away. The CDR3 spells CASSLARGMGAPITEAFF. In DNA form, the CDR3 reads TGTGCCAGCAGTTTGGCCAGGGGGATGGGGGCACCCATCACTGAAGCTTTCTTT. The chain couples TRBV12-3 or TRBV12-4 to TRBJ1-1; 7 positions match TRBD1. After removal of 3 bases from V and 4 bases from J, the junction contained 17 bases not matched to a gene. The CDR3 totals 18 residues.

Ten or more counts support this clonotype. The chain employs TRBV6-1 and TRBJ2-2; no reliable D call. The V end was cut by 6 bases, the J end by 2 bases, with 7 bases between. There are 13 residues in the CDR3. Germline V gives CDR1 MNHNS, CDR2 SASEGT. The CDR3 DNA reads as TGTGCCAGCAGCGTATCCAACACCGGGGAGCTGTTTTTT. It codes for CASSVSNTGELFF.

The V call is TRBV21-1, the J call TRBJ2-7; TRBD1 was called by the table and not checked on the DNA. TRBV21-1 is a pseudogene segment. The CDR3 has 17 amino acids. CDR3 DNA: TGTGCCAGCAGCAAAGCGCCCCAGGCGCGGAACCCCTACGAGCAGTACTTC. Translation gives CASSKAPQARNPYEQYF.

Only a few counts were recorded for this clonotype. A clone one base away is much larger, so this may be a read error. The V gene is TRBV12-3 or TRBV12-4, the J gene TRBJ2-1, with TRBD1 as a possible D gene (6 bases). The V end was cut by 6 bases, the J end by 8 bases, with 14 bases between. The CDR3 covers 13 residues. CDR3 DNA: TGTGCCAGCAGCCGCGAAGGGGGACATGAGCAGTTCTTC. Its translation: CASSREGGHEQFF.

As regards this clonotype: A much larger clone lies a single base off, so this may be a read error. The chain combines TRBV6-1 with TRBJ2-5; possible D gene TRBD1, 5 bases. This CDR3 is built from 15 residues. The germline V gene encodes CDR1 MNHNS and CDR2 SASEGT. Written as DNA, the CDR3 is TGTGTCAGCAGTGTAAACCCTGACAGCCAAGAGACCCAGTACTTC. It yields the protein CVSSVNPDSQETQYF.

As for this clonotype: A much larger clone is a single base away; this may be a read error. The J gene is TRBJ1-6, the V gene TRBV10-2, with TRBD1 identical over 9 bases. The CDR3 totals 14 residues. Germline CDR1 and CDR2: WSHSY and SAAADI. The CDR3 spells CASSSTGGQSRLHF. CDR3 in DNA: TGCGCCAGCAGCTCTACAGGGGGCCAATCACGCCTCCACTTT.

This clonotype was seen ten or more times. The chain has TRBV29-1 and TRBJ2-2; D is possibly TRBD1 (6 bases). V lost 2 bases and J 6 bases, leaving 13 bases between the germline ends. Germline V gene data show CDR1 as SQVTM and CDR2 as ANQGSEA. The CDR3 is made up of 14 amino acids. The CDR3 DNA reads as TGCAGCGTTGAAACCAGGGGTATTGCCGGGGAGCTGTTTTTT. Translating gives CSVETRGIAGELFF.

Details on this clonotype: A much larger clone differs by one base, so this may be a read error. In DNA form, the CDR3 reads TGTGGCAGCAGCACCGGTCAAACCCTCGGATACTACGAGCAGTACTTC. Amino acid sequence: CGSSTGQTLGYYEQYF. This rearrangement joins TRBV5-4 to TRBJ2-7; D unclear. CDR3 length: 16 amino acids. The germline gives CDR1 SGHNT, CDR2 YYREEE (reference sequence).

This clonotype was found once. It may be a read error: a sequence one base away is much more abundant. The chain is built from TRBV6-5 and TRBJ2-7; D may be TRBD1 (7 bases). Germline assignment: CDR1 MNHEY and CDR2 SVGAGI. This CDR3 comprises 13 residues. The CDR3 nucleotides read TGTGCCAGCACAGGGGGGTCCTCCTACGAGCGGTACTTC. Translated: CASTGGSSYERYF.

On this clonotype: The CDR3 carries no conserved terminal phenylalanine or tryptophan, so it likely arises from a read error. The chain is built from TRBV28 and TRBJ2-1, with 12 bases identical to TRBD2. V shed 3 bases and J 11 bases; nucleotides not matched to a gene: 14. CDR3 length: 17 amino acids. Per the germline V gene, CDR1 is MDHEN and CDR2 is SYDVKM. The DNA for the CDR3 is TGTGCCAGCAGTTTCTGGACTAGCGGGGCCAAGGAGAATAAGCAGTTCGTC. Translating gives CASSFWTSGAKENKQFV.

For this clonotype: This could be a read error, since a much larger clone is one nucleotide away. The chain links TRBV25-1 to TRBJ1-2, with D possibly matching TRBD1 (6 bases). The ends were cut back, 6 bases at V and 7 bases at J, with 15 bases in the middle. Germline CDR1 MGHDK, CDR2 SYGVNS. The CDR3 totals 13 residues. The CDR3, as DNA: TGTGCCAGCAGCGGTAGACAGGACGGTGGCTACACCTTC. It is translated as CASSGRQDGGYTF.